This entry is about one T cell receptor (beta chain). Antigen: not known. These data originate in a study of vaccination and CD4 T cells after COVID-19. The assay that was used to sequence DNA from cultured CD4+ T cells was the Oncomine TCR Beta short-read assay. MiXCR, run by TCRdb on the PCR reads, gives a single entry per CDR3 protein. The sample yields some 7,600 distinct CDR3 sequences, 45% to 65% seen once. Described treatment: roughly 11-day PBMC culture with coronavirus spike peptide pools or control peptides (ViraFEST assay). This CDR3 comprises 15 residues. In germline, CDR1 is SGHDN, CDR2 FVKESK. Trimming removed 1 base at V and 4 bases at J, with 8 bases between. Study-wide results and caveats: Convalescent patients' median share of reactive clones seen only post-vaccination was 70% to 90%.

The receptor's source is a human donor who had recovered from COVID-19. The source material was CD4+ T cells from blood, cultured in vitro. J is TRBJ1-6 and V is TRBV14; D not resolved. This CDR3 is CASSQAPAYNSPLHF. CDR3 DNA sequence: TGTGCCAGCAGCCAAGCCCCAGCTTATAATTCACCCCTCCACTTT.